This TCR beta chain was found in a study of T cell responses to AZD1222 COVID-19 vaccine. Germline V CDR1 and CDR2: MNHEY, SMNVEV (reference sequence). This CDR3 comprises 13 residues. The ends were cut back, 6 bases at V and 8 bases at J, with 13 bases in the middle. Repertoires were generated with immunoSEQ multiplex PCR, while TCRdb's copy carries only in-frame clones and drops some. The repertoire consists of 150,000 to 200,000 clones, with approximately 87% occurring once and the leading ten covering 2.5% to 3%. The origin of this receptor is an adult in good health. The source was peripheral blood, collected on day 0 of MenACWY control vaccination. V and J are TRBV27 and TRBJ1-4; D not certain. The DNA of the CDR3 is TGTGCCAGCAGAAGCGACAACCGAGAAAAACTGTTTTTT. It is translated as CASRSDNREKLFF.